Below, 26 T cell receptor beta chains from the same sample are listed, as sequenced in a study of cytomegalovirus exposure and HLA in healthy donors. The study ran its PCR with 60 Vbeta and 13 Jbeta primers. Measured with immunoSEQ multiplex PCR; TCRdb has only the in-frame clones, and not every one. This table holds 150,000 or so clones, roughly 74% found once. The sequenced sample was PBMCs. These receptors all stem from a young man in good health and CMV-seropositive.

The chain has TRBV7-2 and TRBJ2-4; TRBD2 aligns across 10 bases. Germline V gives CDR1 SGHTA, CDR2 FQGNSA. The CDR3 is 16 amino acids. V lost 2 bases, J lost 7 bases, and 8 bases stayed unmatched. CDR3 amino acids: CASSLHERGGNNIQYF. Here the CDR3 DNA reads TGTGCCAGCAGCTTACACGAGCGGGGGGGGAACAACATTCAGTACTTC.

The chain carries TRBV5-1 and TRBJ2-3; weak D call: TRBD2 (5 bases). The ends were cut back, 0 bases at V and 2 bases at J, with 10 bases in the middle. The CDR3 length is 15 residues. CDR1 SGHRS and CDR2 YFSETQ come from the germline V gene. DNA of the CDR3: TGCGCCAGCAGCTTGGACCACCTAGCCACAGATACGCAGTATTTT. Encoded protein: CASSLDHLATDTQYF.

This chain links TRBV7-2 with TRBJ2-5; 8 nucleotides align to TRBD2. J lost 3 bases, V lost 0 bases, and 6 bases had no gene match. Germline values: CDR1 SGHTA, CDR2 FQGNSA. The CDR3 runs 16 residues. The DNA of the CDR3 is TGTGCCAGCAGCTTAGCGGGTGGCGGGAGGAAAGAGACCCAGTACTTC. Amino acids: CASSLAGGGRKETQYF.

The chain links TRBV18 to TRBJ2-7; a possible D gene is TRBD2 (5 bases). Trimming left V 3 bases short and J 3 bases short, with 12 bases between. CDR1 is KGHSH and CDR2 is LQKENI in the germline V gene. The CDR3 contains 14 residues. In nucleotides, the CDR3 is TGTGCCAGCTCACCGGACTTGGGCAACTACGAGCAGTACTTC. Protein: CASSPDLGNYEQYF.

The chain carries TRBV28 and TRBJ2-7; perhaps TRBD1 as D (5 bases). The CDR3 has 14 amino acids. V lost 6 bases and J lost 0, with 12 bases in between. Germline-derived CDR1 and CDR2 are MDHEN and SYDVKM. The CDR3 loop reads CASRLDTISYEQYF. In DNA form, the CDR3 reads TGTGCCAGCAGGTTGGACACGATCTCCTACGAGCAGTACTTC.

The gene calls are TRBV28 and TRBJ1-2; 10 bases are shared with TRBD1. Germline V gene sequence: CDR1 MDHEN, CDR2 SYDVKM. There are 12 residues in the CDR3. Trimming at V came to 10 bases and at J to 4 bases, leaving 3 bases not matched to a gene. The CDR3 DNA sequence: TGTGCCACACGGACAGGGGGCTATGGCTACACCTTC. Protein: CATRTGGYGYTF.

The V call is TRBV6-5, the J call TRBJ1-1; possibly TRBD1 for D (6 bases). The CDR3 spans 15 residues. Between the trimmed V and J ends, which lost 5 bases and 1 base, there was a span of 14 bases. Germline CDR1 is MNHEY and CDR2 is SVGAGI. In DNA, the CDR3 is TGTGCCAGCAGTCGAGAGGGGGGGACGAACACTGAAGCTTTCTTT. It encodes CASSREGGTNTEAFF.

There are a few counts of this clone. The chain links TRBV11-3 to TRBJ2-3, with a tentative D call TRBD2 (5 bases). The CDR3 is 13 residues long. Trimming took 4 bases from V and 5 from J, leaving 10 bases between them. Germline V gene sequence: CDR1 SGHNT, CDR2 YENEEA. CDR3 nucleotides: TGTGCCAGCAGCTCTAGAGAGGGAGATACGCAGTATTTT. This encodes CASSSREGDTQYF.

This chain links TRBV9 with TRBJ2-3; the D gene is possibly TRBD2 (5 bases). V gave up 3 bases and J gave up 2 bases, with 13 bases separating them. The germline V gene has CDR1 SGDLS and CDR2 YYNGEE. The CDR3 sequence is 15 residues long. CDR3 amino acids: CASSAIGLNTDTQYF. CDR3 in DNA: TGTGCCAGCAGCGCAATTGGACTGAACACAGATACGCAGTATTTT.

This chain connects TRBV4-1 to TRBJ2-7, with a weak D call TRBD1 (6 bases). Germline CDR1 is MGHRA and CDR2 is YSYEKL. The CDR3 has 15 amino acids. Trimming shortened V by 0 bases and J by 1 base, and 10 bases separated the two germline ends. CDR3 DNA sequence: TGCGCCAGCAGCCAAGAAGGGACACCGTCCTACGAGCAGTACTTC. Amino acid sequence: CASSQEGTPSYEQYF.

The chain joins TRBV4-1 to TRBJ2-7; TRBD1 agrees at 7 bases. J lost 6 bases, V lost 0 bases, and 8 bases had no gene match. The CDR3 is 15 residues long. Germline CDR1 MGHRA, CDR2 YSYEKL. The CDR3 here is CASSQEPGGAPEQYF. The CDR3 DNA reads as TGCGCCAGCAGCCAAGAGCCAGGGGGTGCCCCCGAGCAGTACTTC.

The chain carries TRBV6-1 and TRBJ2-7; the D gene is possibly TRBD1 (6 bases). Germline V gene data show CDR1 as MNHNS and CDR2 as SASEGT. CDR3 size: 13 residues. V lost 6 bases and J 3 bases, leaving 12 bases between the germline ends. The CDR3 bases are TGTGCCAGCAGAGAGGGGGAAAACTACGAGCAGTACTTC. This translates into CASREGENYEQYF.

The chain combines TRBV2 with TRBJ2-5; no clear D. Germline loops: CDR1 SNHLY, CDR2 FYNNEI. This CDR3 is 15 amino acids long. Trimming left V 6 bases short and J 2 bases short, with 16 bases between. The DNA of the CDR3 is TGTGCCAGCAGGGTCGAGCGCGGCCGACAAGAGACCCAGTACTTC. Translating it yields CASRVERGRQETQYF. The variable domain in full, with the rest retrieved from reference TRBV2 and TRBJ2-5, is EPEVTQTPSHQVTQMGQEVILRCVPISNHLYFYWYRQILGQKVEFLVSFYNNEISEKSEIFDDQFSVERPDGSNFTLKIRSTKLEDSAMYFCASRVERGRQETQYFGPGTRLLVL.

This clone was picked up a small number of times. The chain has TRBV6-5 and TRBJ1-5; a weak D match, TRBD1 (5 bases). Germline V gene lookup returns CDR1 MNHEY and CDR2 SVGAGI. The length of the CDR3 is 15 residues. V gave up 5 bases and J gave up 3 bases, with 14 bases separating them. CDR3 in DNA: TGTGCCAGCAGTCCCATCACAGGAATCAATCAGCCCCAGCATTTT. Translating it yields CASSPITGINQPQHF.

This clone came up a few times. The rearrangement uses TRBV6-1 and TRBJ1-5, with TRBD1 as a possible D gene (5 bases). Deletions cut 3 bases from V and 0 bases from J, with 12 bases between. There are 16 residues in the CDR3. Per germline, CDR1 MNHNS and CDR2 SASEGT. CDR3 loop: CASSEGGTSSNQPQHF. The CDR3 DNA reads as TGTGCCAGCAGTGAGGGGGGAACATCTAGCAATCAGCCCCAGCATTTT.

As concerns this clone: One junction end disagrees with the germline gene, perhaps due to a read error. This chain links TRBV7-8 with TRBJ2-1, with 9 positions matching TRBD2. The CDR3 extends over 16 amino acids. Germline CDR1 and CDR2: SGHVS and FQNEAQ. The CDR3 nucleotides are TGTGCCAGCAGCATAGCCCCGGGACTAGCTTTTCGTGAGCAGTTCTTC. It codes for CASSIAPGLAFREQFF.

CDR3 sequence reads: CASSATEGPNQPQHF. DNA of the CDR3: TGTGCCAGCAGCGCGACGGAGGGGCCCAATCAGCCCCAGCATTTT. The V gene is TRBV9, the J gene TRBJ1-5, with D perhaps matching TRBD1 (5 bases). Trimming took 3 bases from V and 3 from J, leaving 13 bases between them. The length of the CDR3 is 15 residues. CDR1 SGDLS and CDR2 YYNGEE come from the germline V gene.

This clone was picked up a small number of times. The chain recombines TRBV28 with TRBJ2-3, with TRBD1 as a possible D gene (5 bases). CDR1 and CDR2 from the germline V gene are MDHEN and SYDVKM. V dropped 11 bases and J dropped 3 bases, with 24 bases sitting between them. The CDR3 loop spans 16 amino acids. The CDR3 loop is CASRPPQGMRTDTQYF. Here the CDR3 DNA reads TGTGCCTCCAGACCCCCCCAGGGTATGAGGACAGATACGCAGTATTTT.

This chain uses TRBV15 with TRBJ2-1; 9 bases are shared with TRBD2. Germline V CDR1 and CDR2: LNHNV, YYDKDF (reference sequence). The junction had 2 bases not matched to a gene; V was cut back by 1 base and J by 10 bases. The CDR3 extends over 13 amino acids. CDR3 sequence: CATSRGLAEEQFF. In nucleotides, the CDR3 is TGTGCCACCAGCAGAGGACTAGCGGAGGAGCAGTTCTTC.

This clone turned up a few times. The chain joins TRBV28 to TRBJ2-5, with D maybe TRBD1 (5 bases). Germline CDR1 reads MDHEN; CDR2 reads SYDVKM. The V end lost 8 bases, the J end lost 5 bases, and 18 bases lay between the germline ends. The CDR3 consists of 14 residues. CDR3 in DNA: TGTGCCAGCTCCTATCAACAGGCGCGCGAGACCCAGTACTTC. It translates to CASSYQQARETQYF. The full variable domain, its missing parts supplied by reference TRBV28 and TRBJ2-5, is DVKVTQSSRYLVKRTGEKVFLECVQDMDHENMFWYRQDPGLGLRLIYFSYDVKMKEKGDIPEGYSVSREKKERFSLILESASTNQTSMYLCASSYQQARETQYFGPGTRLLVL.

This chain joins TRBV29-1 and TRBJ1-2, with TRBD1 identical over 8 bases. CDR1 and CDR2 from the germline V gene are SQVTM and ANQGSEA. After removal of 7 bases from V and 3 bases from J, the junction contained 13 bases not matched to a gene. This CDR3 has 15 amino acids. In nucleotides, the CDR3 is TGCAGCGCTTCTCTCGTGGACAGGGACGACTATGGCTACACCTTC. It is translated as CSASLVDRDDYGYTF.

This clone came up once. V and J are TRBV28 and TRBJ1-5; no clear D. CDR1 and CDR2 (germline): MDHEN, SYDVKM. The CDR3 length is 18 residues. V lost 3 bases and J 4 bases, leaving 22 bases between the germline ends. The CDR3 is CASSFMSRGRLANQPQHF. CDR3 sequence (DNA): TGTGCCAGCAGTTTTATGAGCCGGGGAAGGTTAGCAAATCAGCCCCAGCATTTT.

This clone was detected a few times. This CDR3 is also generated by other DNA sequences in the sample. This rearrangement joins TRBV6-5 to TRBJ2-3; possibly TRBD2 for D (7 bases). The V gene's germline CDR1 is MNHEY and CDR2 SVGAGI. CDR3 length: 14 residues. Trimming pared 7 bases from V and 1 base from J, leaving 12 bases between. The CDR3 is CASNRGRGTDTQYF. The DNA for the CDR3 is TGTGCCAGCAATAGGGGGAGGGGCACAGATACGCAGTATTTT.

This clone appeared a single time. The chain is built from TRBV29-1 and TRBJ2-1; TRBD1 might be the D (5 bases). In germline, CDR1 is SQVTM, CDR2 ANQGSEA. This CDR3 region has 11 residues. Trimming removed 7 bases from V and 4 bases from J, with 8 bases in between. CDR3 nucleotide sequence: TGCAGCGCGGACAATTACAATGAGCAGTTCTTC. Translation gives CSADNYNEQFF.

This clone was counted only a few times. The chain links TRBV7-9 to TRBJ2-1, with TRBD1 matching 7 bases. Germline V CDR1 and CDR2: SEHNR, FQNEAQ (reference sequence). The CDR3 loop spans 14 amino acids. J lost 3 bases, V lost 6 bases, and 5 bases had no gene match. CDR3 nucleotides: TGTGCCAGCAGGCAGGGACAGAACTACAATGAGCAGTTCTTC. Its protein is CASRQGQNYNEQFF.

The chain joins TRBV27 to TRBJ2-4, with 8 nucleotides matching TRBD2. Germline trimming cut 3 bases from V and 5 bases from J; bases unmatched to any gene: 6. The germline V gene has CDR1 MNHEY and CDR2 SMNVEV (reference sequence). The CDR3 spans 15 residues. The CDR3 sequence: CASSFTGTRQNIQYF. DNA for the CDR3: TGTGCCAGCAGTTTCACCGGGACTAGACAAAACATTCAGTACTTC.